Sequencing of this TCR beta chain was carried out in a study of blood T cell repertoires in COVID-19. Study context: Both acute and convalescent COVID-19 samples were obtained from the United States, Italy and Spain. T cells, B-cell-depleted T cells, or PBMCs provided the cDNA or gDNA that served as material.

In the authors' methods: Amplification of reference gene primers provided the estimated nucleated cell counts. The assay was immunoSEQ multiplex PCR, and TCRdb's table has in-frame clones only and misses some. V and J calls and clone size follow that table, whereas D and trimming were derived from the DNA. The data show some 160,000 clones, approximately 91% seen once. This CDR3 is 18 amino acids long. Trimming cost V 2 bases and J 4 bases; bases outside gene matches: 12. The germline CDR1 and CDR2 sequences are MGHRA and YSYEKL. Sequencing used peripheral blood. The sequence came from a young man with acute or convalescent COVID-19. The chain employs TRBV4-1 and TRBJ1-1, with TRBD1 matching 11 bases. CDR3 sequence (DNA): TGCGCCAGCAGCCAATGGGACAGGGGGAGCATCCCATCCACTGAAGCTTTCTTT. Its protein is CASSQWDRGSIPSTEAFF.